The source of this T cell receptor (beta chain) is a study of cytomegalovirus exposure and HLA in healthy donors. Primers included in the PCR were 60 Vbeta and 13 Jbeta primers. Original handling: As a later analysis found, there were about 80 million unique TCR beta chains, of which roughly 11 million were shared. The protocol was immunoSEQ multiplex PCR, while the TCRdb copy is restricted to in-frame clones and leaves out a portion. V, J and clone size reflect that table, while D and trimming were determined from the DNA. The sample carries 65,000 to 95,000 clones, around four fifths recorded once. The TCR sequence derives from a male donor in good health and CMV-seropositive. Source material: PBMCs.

CDR3 sequence reads: CASSLGTVYEQYF. The CDR3 bases are TGTGCCAGCAGCTTAGGGACAGTCTACGAGCAGTACTTC. The chain links TRBV11-2 to TRBJ2-7; TRBD1 might be the D (6 bases). The CDR3 sequence is 13 residues long. Germline V gene data show CDR1 as SGHAT and CDR2 as FQNNGV. Trimming took off 1 base at V and 3 bases at J, with 7 bases between the two ends. The entire variable domain, with the rest obtained from reference TRBV11-2 and TRBJ2-7, is as follows: EAGVAQSPRYKIIEKRQSVAFWCNPISGHATLYWYQQILGQGPKLLIQFQNNGVVDDSQLPKDRFSAERLKGVDSTLKIQPAKLEDSAVYLCASSLGTVYEQYFGPGTRLTVT.